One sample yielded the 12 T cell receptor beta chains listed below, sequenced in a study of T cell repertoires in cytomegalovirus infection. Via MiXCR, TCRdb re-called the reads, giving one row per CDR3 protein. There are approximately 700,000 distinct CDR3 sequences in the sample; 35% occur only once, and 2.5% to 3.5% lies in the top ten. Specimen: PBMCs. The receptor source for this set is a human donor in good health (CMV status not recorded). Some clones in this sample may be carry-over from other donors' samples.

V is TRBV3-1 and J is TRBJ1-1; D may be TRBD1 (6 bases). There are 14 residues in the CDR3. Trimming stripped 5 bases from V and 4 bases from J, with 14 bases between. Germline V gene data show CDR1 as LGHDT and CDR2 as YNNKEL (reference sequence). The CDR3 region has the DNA TGTGCCAGCAGCGGGGGGGCAGGGCCCACTGAAGCTTTCTTT. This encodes CASSGGAGPTEAFF.

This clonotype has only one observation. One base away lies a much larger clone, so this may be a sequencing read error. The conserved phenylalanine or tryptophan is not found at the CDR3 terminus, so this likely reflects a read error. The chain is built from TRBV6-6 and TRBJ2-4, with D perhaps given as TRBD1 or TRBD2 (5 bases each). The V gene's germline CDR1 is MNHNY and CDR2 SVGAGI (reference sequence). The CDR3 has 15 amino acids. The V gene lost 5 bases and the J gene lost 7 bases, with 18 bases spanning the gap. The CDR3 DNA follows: TGTGCCAGCAGTCTCCACAAAGGGACGGTTAACATTCAGTACTTA. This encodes CASSLHKGTVNIQYL.

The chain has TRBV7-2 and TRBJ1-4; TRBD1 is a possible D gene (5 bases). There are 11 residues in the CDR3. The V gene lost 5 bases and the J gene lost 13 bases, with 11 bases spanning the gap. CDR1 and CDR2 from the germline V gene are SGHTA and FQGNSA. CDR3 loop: CASSPGGGLFF. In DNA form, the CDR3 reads TGTGCCAGCAGCCCGGGGGGGGGACTGTTTTTT.

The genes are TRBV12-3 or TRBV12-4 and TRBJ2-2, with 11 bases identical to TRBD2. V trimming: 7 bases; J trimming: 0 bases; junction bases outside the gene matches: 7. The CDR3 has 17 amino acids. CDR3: CASIPPGLAANTGELFF. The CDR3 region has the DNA TGTGCCAGCATTCCGCCGGGACTAGCGGCGAACACCGGGGAGCTGTTTTTT.

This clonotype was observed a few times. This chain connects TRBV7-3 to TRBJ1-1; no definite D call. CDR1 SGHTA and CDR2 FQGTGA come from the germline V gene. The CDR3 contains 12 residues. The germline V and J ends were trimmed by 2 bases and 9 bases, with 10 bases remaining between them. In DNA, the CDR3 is TGTGCCAGCAGCTTATCCCCGGGTCAAGCTTTCTTT. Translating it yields CASSLSPGQAFF.

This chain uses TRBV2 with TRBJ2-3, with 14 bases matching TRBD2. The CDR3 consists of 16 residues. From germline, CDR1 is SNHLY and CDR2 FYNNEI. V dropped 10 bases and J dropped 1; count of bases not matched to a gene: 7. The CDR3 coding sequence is TGTGCCACCGGGGGGACTAGCGGGGGTCGCACAGATACGCAGTATTTT. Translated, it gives CATGGTSGGRTDTQYF.

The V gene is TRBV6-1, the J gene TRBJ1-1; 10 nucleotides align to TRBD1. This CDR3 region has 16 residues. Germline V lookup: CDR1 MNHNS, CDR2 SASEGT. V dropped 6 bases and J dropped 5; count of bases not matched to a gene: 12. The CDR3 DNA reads TGTGCCAGCAGCGAAAGACAGGGGGCGATATCTACTGAAGCTTTCTTT. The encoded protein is CASSERQGAISTEAFF.

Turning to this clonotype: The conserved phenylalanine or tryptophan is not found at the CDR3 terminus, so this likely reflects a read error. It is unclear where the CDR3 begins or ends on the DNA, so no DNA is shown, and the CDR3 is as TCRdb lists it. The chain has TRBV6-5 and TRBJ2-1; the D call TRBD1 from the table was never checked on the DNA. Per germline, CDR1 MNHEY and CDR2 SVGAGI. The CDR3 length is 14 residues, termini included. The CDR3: CASSWGDRDNEQLL.

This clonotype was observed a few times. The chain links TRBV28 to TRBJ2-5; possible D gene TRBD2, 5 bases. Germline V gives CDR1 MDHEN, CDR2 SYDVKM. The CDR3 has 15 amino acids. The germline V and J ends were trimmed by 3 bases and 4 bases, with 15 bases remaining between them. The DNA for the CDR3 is TGTGCCAGCAGTTTGGTGGGCAAGGCGGGAGAGACCCAGTACTTC. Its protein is CASSLVGKAGETQYF.

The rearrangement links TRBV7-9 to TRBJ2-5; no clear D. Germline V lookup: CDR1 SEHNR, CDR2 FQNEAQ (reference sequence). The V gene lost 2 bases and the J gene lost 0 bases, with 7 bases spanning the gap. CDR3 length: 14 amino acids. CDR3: CASSLSQYQETQYF. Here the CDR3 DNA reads TGTGCCAGCAGCTTATCACAGTACCAAGAGACCCAGTACTTC.

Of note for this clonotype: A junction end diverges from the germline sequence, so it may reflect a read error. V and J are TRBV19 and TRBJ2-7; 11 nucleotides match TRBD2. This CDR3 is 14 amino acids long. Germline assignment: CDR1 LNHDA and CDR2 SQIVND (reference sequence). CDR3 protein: CASSIVAGGRLTTF. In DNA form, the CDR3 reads TGTGCCAGTAGTATAGTAGCGGGAGGGCGTTTAACCACCTTC.

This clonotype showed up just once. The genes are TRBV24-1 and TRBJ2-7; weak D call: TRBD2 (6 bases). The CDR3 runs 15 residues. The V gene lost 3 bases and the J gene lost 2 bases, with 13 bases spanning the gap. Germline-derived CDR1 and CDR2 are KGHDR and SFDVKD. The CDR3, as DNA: TGTGCCACCAGTGATCCTCGGGAGACTGCCTACGAGCAGTACTTC. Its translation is CATSDPRETAYEQYF.